This T cell receptor beta chain came from a study of cytomegalovirus exposure and HLA in healthy donors (dated by TCRdb to 2015 to 2018). As for the study more broadly: According to a later analysis, the approximately 130 validation repertoires were produced on the same platform as the roughly 720 repertoires of the first cohort. To predict cytomegalovirus infection status, the study brought together high-throughput TCR immunosequencing, statistical association of individual TCRs with disease status, and machine learning. The study aimed to test whether signatures of past pathogen exposure could be identified by cataloging public T cell receptors. Along with the approximately 650-subject first cohort, a separate validation cohort of some 130 different subjects was used.

The germline V gene (reference sequence) gives CDR1 as DFQATT and CDR2 as SNEGSKA. CDR3 length: 11 amino acids, cysteine to phenylalanine. Solely the CDR3 DNA is kept, with 33 bases framed from the first base. A distance of 9 bases separates the germline ends of V and J, which lose 6 bases and 7 bases respectively. The method was the immunoSEQ multiplex PCR assay. The study's processing was this. To diagnose cytomegalovirus status from the catalog of TCR beta chain sequences, a statistical classification framework was built. TCRdb mirrors the immuneACCESS table, restricted to in-frame sequences. Some clones are absent from its copies; in checked studies, under half trace to an unresolved V gene, and the reason for the others is unknown. V, J and clone size are those of that table, while D and trimming were read from the DNA. Across this sample there are around 350,000 clones, with roughly 85% seen only once. The ten largest clones add up to about 0.8% of the sample.

Separate from the roughly 660-subject first cohort, the validation cohort of roughly 130 subjects was the group to which the donors belonged. Concerning this clone: Its specific antigen is unknown. Base qualities were left out, and no much larger clone turns up one base away.

Beyond this particular receptor, the publication reports: Cytomegalovirus status was reported to be diagnosed by the classifier with high specificity and sensitivity in both the original and validation cohorts. Most TCR sequences were observed very rarely across donors, whereas some public TCRs were present in many individuals. A later analysis had no HLA typing for the validation cohort, so co-occurrence there was scored across all 130 or so repertoires. A few of the identified cytomegalovirus-associated TCR beta chains were confirmed in vitro to be specific for cytomegalovirus antigens. In the study, 150 to 200 TCR beta chains were listed as associated with cytomegalovirus. Of the cluster scores, roughly 95% were above 0 in a later analysis, which found that TCRs clustered in the first cohort also tended to co-occur in the roughly 130 validation repertoires. The authors suggested that the approach could potentially be extended to other disease states and immunological phenotypes.

The clonotype originates from a woman between 18 and 29 years old in good health and CMV-seronegative. Sequencing was done on a sample of PBMCs. The receptor chain draws on TRBV20-1 and TRBJ2-2, with TRBD2 perhaps the D gene, on 5 matching bases. The CDR3 protein is CSAARGGELFF. The DNA reads TGCAGTGCCGCCCGGGGCGGGGAGCTGTTTTTT.